This TCR beta chain is drawn from a study of T cell responses to AZD1222 COVID-19 vaccine. The study, taken as a whole, reports: Donors were largely white British and mainly female; clonal diversity was possibly underestimated. After two AZD1222 doses, spike-specific TCR breadth and depth rose versus day 0. Reports indicate that nearly half of spike-specific TCRs are directed at unmutated variant regions.

The protocol was immunoSEQ multiplex PCR, while the TCRdb copy is restricted to in-frame clones and leaves out a portion. The repertoire includes over 200,000 clones, 94% of them detected once, and over 1.5% sits in the top ten. The CDR3 has 14 residues. Germline assignment: CDR1 SNHLY and CDR2 FYNNEI. Trimming took 1 base from V and 5 from J, leaving 8 bases between them. About this clone: Its antigen is not identified.

This TCR was sampled from an adult who received the MenACWY meningococcal vaccine as a control. Source: peripheral blood, taken 28 days after the second dose of the MenACWY control vaccine. This chain uses TRBV2 with TRBJ2-2; tentatively, D is TRBD2 (6 bases). The CDR3 DNA is TGTGCCAGCAGTGAAGGCGGGAAAACCGGGGAGCTGTTTTTT. This translates into CASSEGGKTGELFF.